Below, 13 T cell receptor beta chains from the same sample are listed, as sequenced in a study of blood T cell repertoires in COVID-19. This table comes from immunoSEQ multiplex PCR, and its TCRdb copy is limited to in-frame clones, with some not included. The sample has roughly 330,000 clones, about 87% seen once. Material for sequencing was peripheral blood. The receptors were sampled from a man aged 30 to 39 with COVID-19, enrolled during active disease.

V and J are TRBV4-3 and TRBJ1-1; TRBD1 is a possible D gene (5 bases). Per germline, CDR1 LGHNA and CDR2 YSLEER. This CDR3 is 14 amino acids long. V was cut by 3 bases and J by 1 base, with 9 bases left in between. The CDR3 sequence is CASSQQGWNTEAFF. DNA of the CDR3: TGCGCCAGCAGCCAGCAGGGTTGGAACACTGAAGCTTTCTTT.

The rearrangement joins TRBV11-3 to TRBJ1-1; D may be TRBD1 (5 bases). The CDR3 extends over 13 amino acids. Trimming took 1 base from V and 5 from J, leaving 8 bases between them. Germline values: CDR1 SGHNT, CDR2 YENEEA. CDR3 coding DNA: TGTGCCAGCAGCTTAGGCGGGGCGACTGAAGCTTTCTTT. Protein: CASSLGGATEAFF. The whole variable domain, remainder taken from reference TRBV11-3 and TRBJ1-1, is EAGVVQSPRYKIIEKKQPVAFWCNPISGHNTLYWYLQNLGQGPELLIRYENEEAVDDSQLPKDRFSAERLKGVDSTLKIQPAELGDSAVYLCASSLGGATEAFFGQGTRLTVV.

The chain combines TRBV6-5 with TRBJ2-1; weak D call: TRBD2 (5 bases). Germline V gene sequence: CDR1 MNHEY, CDR2 SVGAGI. The CDR3 extends over 13 amino acids. Trimming removed 0 bases at V and 15 bases at J, with 15 bases between. The CDR3 coding sequence is TGTGCCAGCAGTTACTCGGCGGAGGCGACGCGGTTCTTC. Protein sequence: CASSYSAEATRFF.

The rearrangement uses TRBV4-1 and TRBJ2-1; TRBD2 matches at 11 bases. This CDR3 contains 17 residues. Germline CDR1 is MGHRA and CDR2 is YSYEKL. V shed 7 bases and J 4 bases; nucleotides not matched to a gene: 12. The CDR3 DNA reads TGCGCCAGCACCCTCGAACTAGCGGGAGTGCGATACAATGAGCAGTTCTTC. It codes for CASTLELAGVRYNEQFF.

This chain uses TRBV30 with TRBJ1-2, with 10 bases matching TRBD1. From germline, CDR1 is GTSNPN and CDR2 SVGIG (reference sequence). Trimming at V came to 3 bases and at J to 4 bases, leaving 2 bases not matched to a gene. The CDR3 has 13 amino acids. The CDR3, as DNA: TGTGCCTGGAGGGGACAGGGGCGCTATGGCTACACCTTC. It is translated as CAWRGQGRYGYTF.

The gene calls are TRBV10-1 and TRBJ1-6; TRBD1 matches 7 bases. The V segment lost 0 bases and the J segment 3 bases; nucleotides outside the gene matches: 11. This CDR3 has 19 residues. CDR1 is WNHNN, CDR2 SYGVQD, per germline (reference sequence). CDR3 in amino acids: CASSESLFWGDSYNSPLHF. The CDR3 DNA is TGCGCCAGCAGTGAGTCTTTATTTTGGGGGGACAGCTATAATTCACCCCTCCACTTT.

The rearrangement links TRBV5-1 to TRBJ2-1; 7 bases map to TRBD1. CDR3 length: 13 amino acids. J was trimmed by 4 bases and V by 6 bases; bases with no gene match: 4. Germline assignment: CDR1 SGHRS and CDR2 YFSETQ. The CDR3 loop reads CASTQGIYNEQFF. CDR3 in DNA: TGCGCCAGCACACAGGGGATTTACAATGAGCAGTTCTTC.

The chain recombines TRBV3-1 (or the pseudogene TRBV3-2) with TRBJ2-2; 9 nucleotides line up with TRBD2. This CDR3 has 15 amino acids. Trimming removed 4 bases from V and 2 bases from J; junction bases left unmatched: 2. Germline V lookup: CDR1 LGHDT, CDR2 YNNKEL (reference sequence). CDR3 sequence (DNA): TGTGCCAGCAGCCGCGGGAGGGCCAACACCGGGGAGCTGTTTTTT. Translation: CASSRGRANTGELFF.

The chain uses TRBV2 and TRBJ2-3; perhaps TRBD2 as D (6 bases). CDR3 size: 13 residues. Trimming removed 8 bases from V and 8 bases from J, with 17 bases in between. CDR1 SNHLY and CDR2 FYNNEI come from the germline V gene. The CDR3 nucleotides are TGTGCCAGCGAAGGCGGGATAACGGGTACGCAGTATTTT. It translates to CASEGGITGTQYF.

The CDR3 DNA reads as TGTGCCAGTAGTATTGGCGGATTAGAAGCTTTCTTT. This sequence encodes CASSIGGLEAFF. V gene TRBV19 combines with J gene TRBJ1-1; D remains unclear. This CDR3 is built from 12 residues. The V end lost 3 bases, the J end lost 8 bases, and 10 bases lay between the germline ends. Germline CDR1 is LNHDA and CDR2 is SQIVND (reference sequence).

This chain links TRBV5-1 with TRBJ2-1; D might be TRBD2 (6 bases). Germline CDR1 and CDR2: SGHRS and YFSETQ. V gave up 4 bases and J gave up 7 bases, with 12 bases separating them. This CDR3 comprises 13 residues. CDR3 sequence reads: CASSDPGGNEQFF. Here the CDR3 DNA reads TGCGCCAGCAGCGACCCCGGGGGAAATGAGCAGTTCTTC.

This chain joins TRBV18 and TRBJ2-5; 7 nucleotides agree with TRBD1. V was pared by 6 bases and J by 5 bases, with 12 bases of the junction left unmatched. The germline gives CDR1 KGHSH, CDR2 LQKENI. There are 15 residues in the CDR3. The CDR3 spells CASSPTGRVTETQYF. DNA of the CDR3: TGTGCCAGCTCGCCGACAGGGCGTGTGACGGAGACCCAGTACTTC. The full variable domain, rest sourced from reference TRBV18 and TRBJ2-5, is NAGVMQNPRHLVRRRGQEARLRCSPMKGHSHVYWYRQLPEEGLKFMVYLQKENIIDESGMPKERFSAEFPKEGPSILRIQQVVRGDSAAYFCASSPTGRVTETQYFGPGTRLLVL.

The V call is TRBV5-8, the J call TRBJ1-4; 8 bases agree with TRBD1. V shed 6 bases, J shed 2 bases, and the junction held 9 bases outside the gene matches. This CDR3 region has 16 residues. From germline, CDR1 is SGHTS and CDR2 YDEGEE. The CDR3 nucleotides read TGTGCCAGCACCCGAGCAGGGGGCAAGACTAATGAAAAACTGTTTTTT. It is translated as CASTRAGGKTNEKLFF.